This TCR beta chain was observed in a study of shared clonotypes between healthy human individuals. As concerns this clone: Its matching antigen is unknown.

Study-level results: Sampling involved blood alone; tissue repertoires likely differ.

Several immunoSEQ plates held equal portions of the genomic DNA taken from each subset. Sequencing was performed with immunoSEQ multiplex PCR; in TCRdb, only in-frame clones are kept and a portion is missing. The sample includes roughly 520,000 clones, 90% to 97% seen only once; the top ten take 0.05% to 0.08%. None of the donors, who were healthy HIV-negative adults, had recently had acute infections or vaccinations. The donors, all of them Caucasian adults, lived in Nashville, Tennessee. Germline values: CDR1 ENHRY, CDR2 SYGVKD. The V end lost 3 bases, the J end lost 1 base, and 4 bases lay between the germline ends. This CDR3 contains 12 residues.

V and J are TRBV10-3 and TRBJ2-7; D not resolved. This TCR was recovered from a woman under 40 in good health. The sample was naive CD4+ T cells sorted from blood. Regarding subset: CD45RA+ positively selected. Here the CDR3 reads CAISEQSYEQYF. The CDR3 nucleotides read TGTGCCATCAGTGAACAGTCCTACGAGCAGTACTTC.